This T cell receptor beta chain was retrieved from a study of cytomegalovirus exposure and HLA in healthy donors. The CDR3 covers 15 residues. The V and J ends lost 7 bases and 5 bases, in that order; junction bases with no gene match: 8. Germline V CDR1 and CDR2: MNHNS, SASEGT. Produced via immunoSEQ multiplex PCR; TCRdb's table is partial and in-frame only. The data contain more than 95,000 clones, roughly 88% of them singletons. The clonotype comes from a man younger than 35 in good health and CMV-seronegative. The chain employs TRBV6-1 and TRBJ1-5; 10 nucleotides agree with TRBD1. The sequenced sample was PBMCs. CDR3 region: CASTGTGAGDQPQHF. As DNA, the CDR3 is TGTGCCAGCACCGGGACAGGGGCTGGGGATCAGCCCCAGCATTTT.